The next 29 T cell receptor beta chains were all read from a single sample in a study of T-cell reconstitution after alpha-beta-depleted transplantation in children. Using unique molecular identifiers, the investigators prepared the TCRbeta library. MiXCR, applied by TCRdb to the PCR reads, yields one record per CDR3 protein. The data contain roughly 490,000 distinct CDR3 sequences, over 10% of them singletons. The sequencing used PBMCs, mostly from graft donor cells, collected 180 days after TCRalphabeta/CD19-depleted stem cell transplant. These receptors originate from a female patient aged 2-10 years who had a stem cell transplant for aplastic anemia, so the T cells may come from the graft donor.

The chain is built from TRBV12-3 or TRBV12-4 and TRBJ2-7, with 7 bases fitting TRBD1. V lost 3 bases to trimming and J lost 6 bases; unmatched junction nucleotides: 5. The CDR3 covers 13 residues. The CDR3 loop reads CASSFFTGVEQYF. In DNA form, the CDR3 reads TGTGCCAGCAGTTTTTTTACAGGGGTCGAGCAGTACTTC.

In this sample, this clonotype turned up a few times. The chain couples TRBV2 to TRBJ2-7; 9 bases match TRBD2. Germline trimming cut 3 bases from V and 6 bases from J; bases unmatched to any gene: 12. CDR1 is SNHLY, CDR2 FYNNEI, per germline. The CDR3 is 16 residues long. The CDR3 region is CASSEDSGSNMVEQYF. CDR3 DNA: TGTGCCAGCAGTGAGGATAGCGGGAGTAATATGGTCGAGCAGTACTTC.

V usage is TRBV5-1 and J usage is TRBJ2-7; 9 bases match TRBD2. The CDR3 length is 15 residues. With V trimmed by 4 bases and J by 5 bases, 10 bases remained unmatched. Germline CDR1 SGHRS, CDR2 YFSETQ. DNA for the CDR3: TGCGCCAGCAGCCTAAATAGCGGGAGTGTCCACGAGCAGTACTTC. Encoded protein: CASSLNSGSVHEQYF.

There are many counts of this clonotype. V and J are TRBV4-1 and TRBJ2-7, with D tentatively TRBD2 (5 bases). The CDR3 has 15 residues. Trimming took off 0 bases at V and 3 bases at J, with 12 bases between the two ends. Germline V gives CDR1 MGHRA, CDR2 YSYEKL. The CDR3 DNA is TGCGCCAGCAGCCAAGATCATCCGGAGGTCTACGAGCAGTACGTC. Its protein product is CASSQDHPEVYEQYV.

The genes are TRBV6-5 and TRBJ1-5; D unresolved. Germline CDR1 reads MNHEY; CDR2 reads SVGAGI. The V end lost 2 bases, the J end lost 3 bases, and 8 bases lay between the germline ends. The CDR3 is 14 amino acids. This CDR3 is CASSYGTINQPQHF. CDR3 coding DNA: TGTGCCAGCAGTTACGGCACGATCAATCAGCCCCAGCATTTT.

The rearrangement links TRBV20-1 to TRBJ1-1, with unresolved D. Trimming stripped 3 bases from V and 5 bases from J, with 7 bases between. This CDR3 contains 11 residues. Per germline, CDR1 DFQATT and CDR2 SNEGSKA (reference sequence). The CDR3 DNA follows: TGCAGTGCTAGGAAGTGGACTGAAGCTTTCTTT. Residues: CSARKWTEAFF.

This clonotype was seen only a few times. This chain joins TRBV19 and TRBJ1-1; D is possibly TRBD1 (5 bases). This CDR3 contains 16 residues. CDR1 is LNHDA, CDR2 SQIVND, per germline (reference sequence). V gave up 2 bases and J gave up 0 bases, with 13 bases separating them. The CDR3 coding sequence is TGTGCCAGTAGTATAAGACCAGGGACTATGAACACTGAAGCTTTCTTT. Translation gives CASSIRPGTMNTEAFF.

This clonotype was recorded at least ten times. The chain uses TRBV5-7 and TRBJ2-2; no clear D. TRBV5-7 falls under the ORF class, with uncertain function. V shed 4 bases and J shed 4 bases, with 14 bases lying between them. This CDR3 has 15 amino acids. The CDR3 region is CASSRRQAATGELFF. CDR3 bases: TGTGCCAGCAGCCGGCGGCAGGCGGCCACCGGGGAGCTGTTTTTT.

This clonotype was seen a few times. The chain combines TRBV7-3 with TRBJ2-1, with D possibly being TRBD2 (6 bases). V was pared by 1 base and J by 4 bases, with 11 bases between. The CDR3 covers 15 residues. The germline CDR1 and CDR2 sequences are SGHTA and FQGTGA. The CDR3 nucleotides are TGTGCCAGCAGCTTAAGGGACTCGGATTACAATGAGCAGTTCTTC. Encoded protein: CASSLRDSDYNEQFF.

The V call is TRBV7-8, the J call TRBJ2-7; TRBD1 matches 8 bases. J was trimmed by 0 bases and V by 5 bases; bases with no gene match: 3. From germline, CDR1 is SGHVS and CDR2 FQNEAQ. The CDR3 extends over 14 amino acids. The CDR3 DNA follows: TGTGCCAGCAGCACGGGACAGGACTCCTACGAGCAGTACTTC. Translating it yields CASSTGQDSYEQYF.

This chain uses TRBV7-9 with TRBJ1-2, with TRBD1 as a possible D gene (6 bases). The CDR3 has 13 amino acids. Per germline, CDR1 SEHNR and CDR2 FQNEAQ (reference sequence). The V end was cut by 3 bases, the J end by 4 bases, with 9 bases between. The CDR3 reads CASSLMGAYGYTF. The DNA for the CDR3 is TGTGCCAGCAGCTTGATGGGGGCCTATGGCTACACCTTC.

A few counts support this clonotype. The gene calls are TRBV18 and TRBJ2-5; D unclear. The CDR3 has 15 residues. Per germline, CDR1 KGHSH and CDR2 LQKENI. Trimming shortened V by 2 bases and J by 2 bases, and 12 bases separated the two germline ends. The CDR3 region is CASSPGVGSQETQYF. The CDR3 coding sequence is TGTGCCAGCTCACCAGGGGTTGGCAGTCAAGAGACCCAGTACTTC. The complete variable domain, with remaining parts taken from reference TRBV18 and TRBJ2-5, reads NAGVMQNPRHLVRRRGQEARLRCSPMKGHSHVYWYRQLPEEGLKFMVYLQKENIIDESGMPKERFSAEFPKEGPSILRIQQVVRGDSAAYFCASSPGVGSQETQYFGPGTRLLVL.

This clonotype occurred a few times. The CDR3 protein is CASSQYLTKRDVNEQFF. The CDR3 coding sequence is TGCGCCAGCAGCCAATACCTGACTAAGCGGGATGTGAATGAGCAGTTCTTC. This chain connects TRBV4-3 to TRBJ2-1, with 7 bases aligning to TRBD2. The germline V gene has CDR1 LGHNA and CDR2 YSLEER. With V trimmed by 2 bases and J by 7 bases, 14 bases remained unmatched. CDR3 size: 17 residues.

This clonotype has at least ten counts. The chain has TRBV19 and TRBJ1-5; 7 bases match TRBD1. Trimming removed 2 bases from V and 3 bases from J; junction bases left unmatched: 4. The CDR3 length is 15 residues. The germline V gene encodes CDR1 LNHDA and CDR2 SQIVND (reference sequence). The CDR3 DNA is TGTGCCAGTAGTATAAAGGACAGGACCAATCAGCCCCAGCATTTT. Its protein product is CASSIKDRTNQPQHF.

This clonotype occurred a few times. The chain combines TRBV7-9 with TRBJ2-7, with 7 bases matching TRBD1. Trimming cost V 4 bases and J 3 bases; bases outside gene matches: 12. Germline lookup yields CDR1 SEHNR and CDR2 FQNEAQ (reference sequence). The CDR3 consists of 16 residues. CDR3 protein: CASSSPETGKYYEQYF. CDR3 sequence (DNA): TGTGCCAGCAGCTCGCCCGAGACAGGGAAGTACTACGAGCAGTACTTC.

This clonotype was seen a few times. This rearrangement joins TRBV5-1 to TRBJ2-1; the D gene is possibly TRBD2 (6 bases). The CDR3 is 16 residues long. V shed 4 bases and J shed 3 bases, with 17 bases lying between them. Germline CDR1 reads SGHRS; CDR2 reads YFSETQ. The CDR3 sequence: CASSPRLGGDYNEQFF. In DNA, the CDR3 is TGCGCCAGCAGCCCCAGACTAGGAGGGGACTACAATGAGCAGTTCTTC.

This clonotype was observed a handful of times. The rearrangement links TRBV28 to TRBJ2-2; 7 bases fit TRBD2. Germline V gene data show CDR1 as MDHEN and CDR2 as SYDVKM. V lost 1 base and J lost 3; bases outside the gene matches: 11. The CDR3 extends over 18 amino acids. For the CDR3, the DNA is TGTGCCAGCAGTTTATCACCAACCGGGACTATTGACACCGGGGAGCTGTTTTTT. It yields the protein CASSLSPTGTIDTGELFF.

This clonotype was picked up a small number of times. The rearrangement links TRBV19 to TRBJ2-7; 8 nucleotides agree with TRBD2. The germline gives CDR1 LNHDA, CDR2 SQIVND (reference sequence). J gave up 4 bases and V 10 bases, and 3 bases lay outside the gene matches. CDR3 length equals 11 residues. CDR3 amino acids: CATSGGYEQYF. Written as DNA, the CDR3 is TGTGCCACCAGCGGGGGTTACGAGCAGTACTTC.

This clonotype has more than one count but fewer than ten. The J gene is TRBJ1-1, the V gene TRBV6-2 or TRBV6-3, with 7 bases fitting TRBD1. In germline, CDR1 is MNHEY, CDR2 SVGEGT. The CDR3 is 14 residues long. Trimming took 6 bases from V and 5 from J; bases not matched to a gene: 9. The CDR3 protein is CASSPRQGWTEAFF. The DNA of the CDR3 is TGTGCCAGCAGCCCCCGACAGGGTTGGACTGAAGCTTTCTTT.

The rearrangement links TRBV12-5 to TRBJ2-1, with 9 bases identical to TRBD1. Germline assignment: CDR1 LGHNT and CDR2 FRNRAP. This CDR3 spans 15 amino acids. The ends lost 3 bases at V and 6 bases at J; junction bases unmatched: 6. CDR3 DNA sequence: TGTGCTAGTGGTTTCCTGACAGGGGGAAGCAATGAGCAGTTCTTC. This translates into CASGFLTGGSNEQFF.

The V gene is TRBV28, the J gene TRBJ2-5; TRBD2 matches 13 bases. The CDR3 is made up of 20 amino acids. With 4 bases clipped from V and 3 bases from J, the junction kept 17 bases outside the gene matches. CDR1 and CDR2 (germline): MDHEN, SYDVKM. The CDR3: CASSSPLPGTSGEREETQYF. The CDR3 nucleotides are TGTGCCAGCAGTTCTCCCCTCCCCGGGACTAGCGGGGAGAGGGAAGAGACCCAGTACTTC.

This clonotype has just a few counts. The CDR3 region is CSAKTFLASETQYF. The CDR3 region has the DNA TGCAGTGCGAAGACCTTTCTAGCATCAGAGACCCAGTACTTC. The genes are TRBV20-1 and TRBJ2-5; a possible D gene is TRBD2 (5 bases). The CDR3 loop spans 14 amino acids. V was cut by 6 bases and J by 4 bases, with 18 bases left in between. Per germline, CDR1 DFQATT and CDR2 SNEGSKA (reference sequence).

This clonotype was seen more than once but under ten times. The rearrangement joins TRBV9 to TRBJ1-1; no reliable D call. The germline V gene encodes CDR1 SGDLS and CDR2 YYNGEE. V was shortened by 0 bases and J by 3 bases, with 12 bases between the two germline ends. The CDR3 runs 15 residues. Written as DNA, the CDR3 is TGTGCCAGCAGCGTAGTCCTGGGTCCTTACACTGAAGCTTTCTTT. It translates to CASSVVLGPYTEAFF. Using reference TRBV9 and TRBJ1-1 for the parts outside the CDR3, the full variable domain is DSGVTQTPKHLITATGQRVTLRCSPRSGDLSVYWYQQSLDQGLQFLIQYYNGEERAKGNILERFSAQQFPDLHSELNLSSLELGDSALYFCASSVVLGPYTEAFFGQGTRLTVV.

This clonotype was seen ten or more times. The chain has TRBV29-1 and TRBJ1-1; no clear D. Germline assignment: CDR1 SQVTM and CDR2 ANQGSEA. The CDR3 is 11 residues long. The V and J ends lost 3 bases and 5 bases respectively, with 7 bases between them. This chain's CDR3 is CSVEGGTEAFF. The CDR3 DNA sequence: TGCAGCGTTGAGGGTGGAACTGAAGCTTTCTTT.

The sample holds a few counts of this clonotype. The genes are TRBV20-1 and TRBJ2-5, with D possibly TRBD1 on 8 matching bases. The CDR3 sequence is 13 residues long. Looked up from germline, CDR1 is DFQATT and CDR2 is SNEGSKA (reference sequence). The germline V and J ends were trimmed by 5 bases and 5 bases, with 15 bases remaining between them. The CDR3 reads CSAPDRGGETQYF. In nucleotides, the CDR3 is TGCAGTGCTCCAGACAGGGGAGGGGAGACCCAGTACTTC.

The sample holds a few counts of this clonotype. CDR3 DNA: TGCGCCAGCAGCCCGGACAGGGGGCTCGAGCAGTACTTC. It specifies CASSPDRGLEQYF. V usage is TRBV4-3 and J usage is TRBJ2-7; 11 bases are a match to TRBD1. Germline V gene data show CDR1 as LGHNA and CDR2 as YSLEER. V lost 4 bases, J lost 6 bases, and 2 bases stayed unmatched. This CDR3 is built from 13 residues.

The sample holds a few counts of this clonotype. The rearrangement links TRBV20-1 to TRBJ2-1; 8 positions match TRBD2. Per germline, CDR1 DFQATT and CDR2 SNEGSKA (reference sequence). The length of the CDR3 is 15 residues. V shed 2 bases and J 4 bases; nucleotides not matched to a gene: 7. The CDR3 DNA follows: TGCAGTGCTAGACGAGCGGGAGAGGATTACAATGAGCAGTTCTTC. Its protein product is CSARRAGEDYNEQFF.

This clonotype was observed a few times. The chain uses TRBV5-5 and TRBJ2-3; weak D call: TRBD2 (5 bases). Germline V gives CDR1 SGHKS, CDR2 YYEKEE (reference sequence). Trimming cost V 2 bases and J 0 bases, with 13 bases left between them. This CDR3 has 16 amino acids. The CDR3 sequence is CASSFLPGFSTDTQYF. CDR3 bases: TGTGCCAGCAGCTTTCTTCCGGGGTTCAGCACAGATACGCAGTATTTT.

V and J are TRBV25-1 and TRBJ1-1, with 9 bases identical to TRBD1. V lost 7 bases to trimming and J lost 7 bases; unmatched junction nucleotides: 16. The CDR3 sequence is 16 residues long. CDR1 and CDR2 (germline): MGHDK, SYGVNS. The CDR3 region is CASTWGEVQGAYEAFF. CDR3 sequence (DNA): TGTGCCAGCACCTGGGGGGAGGTACAGGGGGCATATGAAGCTTTCTTT.